A selection of T cell receptor beta chains follows, all from one sample in a study of lymphopenia after photon versus proton radiotherapy. Method: immunoSEQ multiplex PCR; TCRdb's copy keeps in-frame clones and lacks some. The profile covers around 160,000 clones, with approximately 91% appearing a single time and about 4.4% taken by the ten largest. The sample consisted of peripheral blood, taken from a patient treated with photon-based radiotherapy. These receptors all come from a man aged 50-60 years with gastric cancer. The CDR3 runs from the conserved cysteine through the conserved F or W.

v_call	j_call	cdr3_aa
TRBV9	TRBJ2-5	CASSVQGHPQETQYF
TRBV19	TRBJ2-7	CASSPGGWAYEQYF
TRBV5-1	TRBJ2-3	CASSGTGGGNTDTQYF
TRBV30	TRBJ1-5	CAWRDNGNQPQHF
TRBV7-7	TRBJ2-5	CASSLGLGETQYF
TRBV5-1	TRBJ2-3	CASSPGPDTQYF
TRBV5-6	TRBJ2-1	CASSPRVGTEQFF
TRBV29-1	TRBJ2-5	CSVDQGGAGETQYF
TRBV11-3	TRBJ2-1	CASSLQGFDEQFF
TRBV18	TRBJ2-5	CASSPEETQYF
TRBV7-6	TRBJ2-1	CASSPPTSGSGEQFF
TRBV5-6	TRBJ1-2	CASSLGQGKVYGYTF
TRBV19	TRBJ2-7	CASSIVLGPYEQYF
TRBV4-1	TRBJ2-1	CASSQSSLYEQFF
TRBV7-9	TRBJ1-5	CASSSEYSNQPQHF
TRBV27	TRBJ1-5	CASSFGSASNQPQHF
TRBV7-8	TRBJ2-7	CASSHRDYTYEQYF
TRBV18	TRBJ2-1	CASSPSVEGNEQFF
TRBV6-6	TRBJ1-2	CASSYQGTDGGYTF
TRBV7-9	TRBJ1-3	CASSLERSSGNTIYF
TRBV6-6	TRBJ1-2	CASRGPNYGYTF
TRBV18	TRBJ2-7	CASSPDTGSYEQYF
TRBV19	TRBJ2-3	CASSTPRARGWDTQYF
TRBV6-5	TRBJ2-1	CASRTRVSSYNEQFF
TRBV6-6	TRBJ1-2	CATTGTANYGYTF
TRBV5-8	TRBJ1-1	CASSLPGHLNTEAFF
TRBV27	TRBJ1-5	CASSLTNNQPQHF
TRBV9	TRBJ2-6	CASSVRGQGPSGANVLTF
TRBV5-6	TRBJ2-1	CASSLTYYNEQFF
TRBV27	TRBJ2-1	CASSFSGPIYNEQFF
TRBV4-1	TRBJ1-3	CASSPPPGARSGNTIYF